This entry lists 9 T cell receptor beta chains sequenced from one sample in a study of cytomegalovirus exposure and HLA in healthy donors. The PCR made use of 60 Vbeta and 13 Jbeta primers. Libraries were prepared by immunoSEQ multiplex PCR; TCRdb keeps only in-frame clonotypes and omits some of them. The table has 100,000 to 150,000 clones, approximately 80% seen once. Input material: PBMCs. The receptors stem from a female donor in good health and CMV-seronegative.

The gene calls are TRBV7-8 and TRBJ1-2, with TRBD1 matching over 7 bases. J gave up 0 bases and V 0 bases, and 1 base lay outside the gene matches. Germline V CDR1 and CDR2: SGHVS, FQNEAQ. This CDR3 is built from 15 residues. CDR3 coding DNA: TGTGCCAGCAGCTTAGCGGGACAGTCTAACTATGGCTACACCTTC. Translation gives CASSLAGQSNYGYTF.

This sequence joins TRBV9 and TRBJ2-1, with D possibly matching TRBD2 (6 bases). Germline lookup yields CDR1 SGDLS and CDR2 YYNGEE. The CDR3 has 14 amino acids. The V and J ends lost 1 base and 8 bases respectively, with 13 bases between them. CDR3 loop: CASSVNGGADEQFF. In DNA, the CDR3 is TGTGCCAGCAGCGTAAACGGAGGGGCGGATGAGCAGTTCTTC. Filled out from reference TRBV9 and TRBJ2-1, the complete variable domain reads DSGVTQTPKHLITATGQRVTLRCSPRSGDLSVYWYQQSLDQGLQFLIQYYNGEERAKGNILERFSAQQFPDLHSELNLSSLELGDSALYFCASSVNGGADEQFFGPGTRLTVL.

The chain recombines TRBV29-1 with TRBJ2-3, with 7 positions matching TRBD2. The V and J ends lost 2 bases and 3 bases, in that order; junction bases with no gene match: 2. The CDR3 loop spans 13 amino acids. The V gene's germline CDR1 is SQVTM and CDR2 ANQGSEA. CDR3 amino acids: CSVERGGTDTQYF. The CDR3 DNA reads TGCAGCGTTGAAAGGGGAGGGACAGATACGCAGTATTTT.

The chain has TRBV5-1 and TRBJ2-7; D possibly corresponds to TRBD1 (6 bases). The CDR3 length is 13 residues. Germline V gives CDR1 SGHRS, CDR2 YFSETQ. The V end lost 4 bases, the J end lost 1 base, and 9 bases lay between the germline ends. CDR3 DNA: TGCGCCAGCAGCATACAGGGATCCTACGAGCAGTACTTC. This encodes CASSIQGSYEQYF.

This rearrangement joins TRBV4-1 to TRBJ1-2, with 10 bases that match TRBD1. Germline values: CDR1 MGHRA, CDR2 YSYEKL. The CDR3 spans 14 residues. V gave up 3 bases and J gave up 8 bases; unmatched junction bases: 6. The CDR3 DNA reads as TGCGCCAGCAGCCAGCTGGGACAGGGGAGGGGCTACACCTTC. Translated: CASSQLGQGRGYTF.

This clone turned up a few times. The chain recombines TRBV5-8 with TRBJ2-5, with 10 bases matching TRBD2. CDR1 is SGHTS and CDR2 is YDEGEE in the germline V gene. The CDR3 runs 15 residues. With 4 bases clipped from V and 3 bases from J, the junction kept 6 bases outside the gene matches. Written as DNA, the CDR3 is TGTGCCAGCAGCCGTGGACTAGCGGATGAAGAGACCCAGTACTTC. Translation: CASSRGLADEETQYF.

The V gene is TRBV5-1, the J gene TRBJ1-3; 8 nucleotides align to TRBD1. Germline V gene data show CDR1 as SGHRS and CDR2 as YFSETQ. CDR3 length: 15 amino acids. V shed 4 bases, J shed 0 bases, and the junction held 3 bases outside the gene matches. This chain's CDR3 is CASSLGQVSGNTIYF. In DNA form, the CDR3 reads TGCGCCAGCAGCCTGGGACAGGTCTCTGGAAACACCATATATTTT.

The chain has TRBV19 and TRBJ2-1; 8 nucleotides match TRBD2. The CDR3 length is 15 residues. CDR1 and CDR2 from the germline V gene are LNHDA and SQIVND (reference sequence). Trimming cost V 3 bases and J 3 bases; bases outside gene matches: 4. Here the CDR3 DNA reads TGTGCCAGTAGTATCGGACTAGCACACTACAATGAGCAGTTCTTC. Amino acid sequence: CASSIGLAHYNEQFF.

The chain couples TRBV9 to TRBJ1-2; D possibly corresponds to TRBD1 (6 bases). The CDR3 totals 16 residues. Trimming pared 3 bases from V and 5 bases from J, leaving 20 bases between. Germline assignment: CDR1 SGDLS and CDR2 YYNGEE. The CDR3, as DNA: TGTGCCAGCAGCGGACCTGGGGGGGGCGTCGAGTATGGCTACACCTTC. Its translation: CASSGPGGGVEYGYTF.